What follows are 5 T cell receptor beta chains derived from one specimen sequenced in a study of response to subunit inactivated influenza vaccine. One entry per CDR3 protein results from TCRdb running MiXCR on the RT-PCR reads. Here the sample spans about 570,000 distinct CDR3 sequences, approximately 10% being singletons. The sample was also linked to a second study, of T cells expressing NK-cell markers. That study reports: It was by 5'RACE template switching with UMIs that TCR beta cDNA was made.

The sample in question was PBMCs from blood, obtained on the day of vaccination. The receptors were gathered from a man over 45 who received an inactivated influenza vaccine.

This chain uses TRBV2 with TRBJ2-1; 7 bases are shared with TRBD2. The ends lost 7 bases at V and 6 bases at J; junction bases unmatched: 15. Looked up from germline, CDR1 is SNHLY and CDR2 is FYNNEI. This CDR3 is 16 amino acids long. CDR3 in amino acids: CASTAYGGTLRNEQFF. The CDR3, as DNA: TGTGCCAGCACCGCCTACGGGGGGACTCTACGCAATGAGCAGTTCTTC.

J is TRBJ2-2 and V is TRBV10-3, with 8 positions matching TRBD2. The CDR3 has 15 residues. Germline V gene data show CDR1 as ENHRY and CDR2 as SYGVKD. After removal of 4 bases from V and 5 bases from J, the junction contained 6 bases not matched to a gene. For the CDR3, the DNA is TGTGCCATCAGTGCACCGAGCGGGGGTACCGGGGAGCTGTTTTTT. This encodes CAISAPSGGTGELFF.

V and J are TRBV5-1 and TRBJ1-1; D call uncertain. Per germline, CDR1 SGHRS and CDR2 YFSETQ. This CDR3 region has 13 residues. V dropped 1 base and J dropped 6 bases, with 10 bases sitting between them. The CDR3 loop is CASSLNPGAEAFF. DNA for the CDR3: TGCGCCAGCAGCTTGAACCCCGGGGCTGAAGCTTTCTTT.

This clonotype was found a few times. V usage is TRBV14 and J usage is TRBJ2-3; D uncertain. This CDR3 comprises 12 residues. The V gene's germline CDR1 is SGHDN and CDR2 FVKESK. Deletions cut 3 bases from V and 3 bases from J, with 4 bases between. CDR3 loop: CASSHRTDTQYF. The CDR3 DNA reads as TGTGCCAGCAGCCACCGTACAGATACGCAGTATTTT.

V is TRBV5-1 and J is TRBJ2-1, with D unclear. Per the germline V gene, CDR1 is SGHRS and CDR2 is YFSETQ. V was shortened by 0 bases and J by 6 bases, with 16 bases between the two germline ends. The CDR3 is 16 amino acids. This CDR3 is CASSLGGVFSGNEQFF. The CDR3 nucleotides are TGCGCCAGCAGCTTGGGAGGTGTATTTTCGGGCAATGAGCAGTTCTTC. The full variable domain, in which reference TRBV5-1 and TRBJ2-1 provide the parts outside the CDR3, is KAGVTQTPRYLIKTRGQQVTLSCSPISGHRSVSWYQQTPGQGLQFLFEYFSETQRNKGNFPGRFSGRQFSNSRSEMNVSTLELGDSALYLCASSLGGVFSGNEQFFGPGTRLTVL.